This T cell receptor beta chain derives from a study of blood T cell repertoires in COVID-19. On the study more broadly: The United States, Italy and Spain were the sources of the acute and convalescent COVID-19 samples. The analysed material was cDNA or gDNA that came from T cells, B-cell-depleted T cells, or PBMCs.

As originally analysed: It was from reference gene primer amplification that nucleated cell counts were estimated. The data were produced by immunoSEQ multiplex PCR, yet TCRdb's version contains in-frame clones alone and is incomplete. The V and J calls and clone size come from that table; D and trimming were worked out from the DNA. The sample includes 260,000 or so clones, 84% of them seen just once. V lost 0 bases and J lost 1, with 6 bases in between. Per the germline V gene, CDR1 is SGHRS and CDR2 is YFSETQ. The CDR3 contains 14 residues. The clonotype originates from a human donor in a cohort sampled during active COVID-19. The sequenced material came from peripheral blood. The chain joins TRBV5-1 to TRBJ2-3; no firm D call. CDR3 nucleotide sequence: TGCGCCAGCAGCTTGGTTCCAGGCACAGATACGCAGTATTTT. It encodes CASSLVPGTDTQYF.